These T cell receptor beta chains were read from a single sample in a study of blood T cell repertoires in COVID-19. The method was immunoSEQ multiplex PCR; TCRdb's version includes in-frame clones alone and lacks a portion of them. The sample carries about 210,000 clones, about four fifths recorded once. The sample was PBMCs or T cells enriched from blood (not recorded which). The receptors stem from a woman between 45 and 65 years old with acute COVID-19. Each CDR3 is given with its conserved first and last residue. The order of the fields is D gene, V gene, J gene, clone size, CDR3 DNA, CDR3 protein. The D gene is left open where the match is weak. Size is omitted from some rows. Given values are once, few, many or a class for expanded clones.

>TRBD1|TRBV30|TRBJ1-1|.
TGTGCCTGGAAGGAACAGGGGTACACTGAAGCTTTCTTT
CAWKEQGYTEAFF
>TRBD2|TRBV10-1|TRBJ2-3|.
TGCGCCAGCAGTGAGAGGGCTAGCGGGGCTTATTTT
CASSERASGAYF
>.|TRBV28|TRBJ2-5|.
TGTGCCAGCAGTTTAACAGGCCGGGAGACCCAGTACTTC
CASSLTGRETQYF
>TRBD2|TRBV11-2|TRBJ2-2|.
TGTGCCAGCAGCTTAGTTTGGGGGGGCACCGGGGAGCTGTTTTTT
CASSLVWGGTGELFF
>.|TRBV10-1|TRBJ2-6|.
TGCGCCAGCACCTCCCCCAGTTCAGGGGCCAACGTCCTGACTTTC
CASTSPSSGANVLTF
>TRBD1|TRBV9|TRBJ1-6|.
TGTGCCAGCAGCGCAGCGGGACAGGTTAATTCACCCCTCCACTTT
CASSAAGQVNSPLHF
>.|TRBV5-1|TRBJ1-2|once
TGCGCCAGCAGCCCCCGGGACACCGGTGGCTACACCTTC
CASSPRDTGGYTF
>TRBD1|TRBV10-3|TRBJ1-1|.
TGTGCCATCAGGACAGGGCAGGGGAACACTGAAGCTTTCTTT
CAIRTGQGNTEAFF
>TRBD2|TRBV7-2|TRBJ2-3|.
TGTGCCAGCAGGTTGACTAGCGGTAGCACAGATACGCAGTATTTT
CASRLTSGSTDTQYF
>TRBD1|TRBV6-1|TRBJ1-2|.
TGTGCCAGCAGTGAAGTAAGGGGGCCTATCACCTTC
CASSEVRGPITF
>TRBD2|TRBV6-4|TRBJ2-3|once
TGTGCCAGCAGTGAAGCGGGGGGCACAGATACGCAGTATTTT
CASSEAGGTDTQYF
>TRBD1|TRBV7-2|TRBJ2-6|.
TGTGCCGGAAACCGGGACAGATTATACTCTGGGGCCAACGTCCTGACTTTC
CAGNRDRLYSGANVLTF
>.|TRBV4-1|TRBJ1-6|few
TGCGCCAGCAGCCCTGGTATGGGGGGTAGTTCACCCCTCCACTTT
CASSPGMGGSSPLHF
>.|TRBV19|TRBJ2-1|.
TGTGCCAGTAGTAGCCAGTCACAAACCTACAATGAGCAGTTCTTC
CASSSQSQTYNEQFF
>.|TRBV11-2|TRBJ2-1|.
TGTGCCAGCGGGGAGTGGACGGGAGAGATGGGTGAGCAGTTCTTC
CASGEWTGEMGEQFF
>TRBD2|TRBV7-2|TRBJ2-1|.
TGTGCCAGCAGCTTAGAGATTAGCGGGAGCTCCTACAATGAGCAGTTCTTC
CASSLEISGSSYNEQFF